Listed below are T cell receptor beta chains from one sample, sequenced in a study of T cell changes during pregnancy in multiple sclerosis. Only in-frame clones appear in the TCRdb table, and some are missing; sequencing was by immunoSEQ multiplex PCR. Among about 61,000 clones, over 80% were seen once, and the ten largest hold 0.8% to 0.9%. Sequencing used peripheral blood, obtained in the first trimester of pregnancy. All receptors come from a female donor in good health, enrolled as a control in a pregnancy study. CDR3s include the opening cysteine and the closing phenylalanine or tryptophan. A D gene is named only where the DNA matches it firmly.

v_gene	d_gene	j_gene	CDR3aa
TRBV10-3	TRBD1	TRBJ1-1	CAIRNSADRATEAFF
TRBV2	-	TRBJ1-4	CASSEGLNEKLFF
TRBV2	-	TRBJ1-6	CASGGPQGPSGTLHF
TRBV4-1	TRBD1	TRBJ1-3	CASSPRDRLGNTIYF
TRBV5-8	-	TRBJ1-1	CASSPTGPNTEAFF
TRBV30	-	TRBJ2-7	CAWVEGDSTYEQYF
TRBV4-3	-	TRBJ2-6	CASSQGGGANVLTF
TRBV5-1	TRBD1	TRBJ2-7	CASSWQGQGKDEQYF
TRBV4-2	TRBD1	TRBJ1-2	CASSLEGQGDGYTF
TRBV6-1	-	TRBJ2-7	CASSGGTVDYEQYF
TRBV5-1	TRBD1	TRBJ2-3	CASSLVDRETDTQYF
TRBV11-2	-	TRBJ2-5	CASSRYEETQYF
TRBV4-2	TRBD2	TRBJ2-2	CASSRSGGAPGELFF
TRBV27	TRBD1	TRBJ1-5	CASSFDRVGSNQPQHF
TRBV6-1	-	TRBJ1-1	CASSVDRRNTEAFF
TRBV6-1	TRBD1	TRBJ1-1	CASSEAQGGGAFF
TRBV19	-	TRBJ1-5	CASTLGQNSNQPQHF
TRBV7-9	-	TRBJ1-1	CASSPPFGAVNTEAFF
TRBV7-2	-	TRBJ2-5	CASSLYSTGEETQYF
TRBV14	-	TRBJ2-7	CASSPPQWQANYEQYF
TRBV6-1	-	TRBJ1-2	CASSTTGYGYTF